This T cell receptor beta chain was sequenced during a study of T cell responses to AZD1222 COVID-19 vaccine. Study context: Both about-4-week and about-12-week second-dose recipients were combined. Study findings and constraints: Females outnumbered males among donors, who were mostly white British; clonal diversity was possibly underestimated. Vaccine-related CD4 TCRs covered spike, predominating at 160-218 and 743-854.

With 2 bases removed from V and 2 bases from J, the gap between germline ends came to 7 bases. Germline CDR1 and CDR2: MNHEY and SVGAGI. This CDR3 has 13 amino acids. This table comes from immunoSEQ multiplex PCR, and its TCRdb copy is limited to in-frame clones, with some not included. The sample carries 120,000 to 150,000 clones, 85% to 95% recorded once. Comments on this clone: Antigen unknown.

The sample in question was peripheral blood, obtained on day 0 of AZD1222 vaccination. The chain has TRBV6-5 and TRBJ2-7; D is unresolved. This clonotype was sampled from an adult in good health. This CDR3 reads CASSYQVAYEQYF. The CDR3, as DNA: TGTGCCAGCAGTTACCAAGTAGCCTACGAGCAGTACTTC.